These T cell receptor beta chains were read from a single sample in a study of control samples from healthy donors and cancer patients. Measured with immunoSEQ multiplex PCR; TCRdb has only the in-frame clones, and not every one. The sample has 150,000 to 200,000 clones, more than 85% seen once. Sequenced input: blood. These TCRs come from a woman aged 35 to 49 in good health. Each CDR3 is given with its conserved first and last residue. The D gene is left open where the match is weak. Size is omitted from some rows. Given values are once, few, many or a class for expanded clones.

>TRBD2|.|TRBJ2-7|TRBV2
TGTGCCAGCAGGCTCCGGGGGGCCTACGAGCAGTACTTC
CASRLRGAYEQYF
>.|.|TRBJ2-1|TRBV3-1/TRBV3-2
TGTGCCAGCAGCCAAGGGTTCAATGAGCAGTTCTTC
CASSQGFNEQFF
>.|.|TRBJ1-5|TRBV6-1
TGTGCCAGCAGTGAAGGGCAGGGGAGTCGTCAGCCCCAGCATTTT
CASSEGQGSRQPQHF
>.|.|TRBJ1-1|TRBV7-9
TGTGCCAGCAGACAAGACATGCACACTGAAGCTTTCTTT
CASRQDMHTEAFF
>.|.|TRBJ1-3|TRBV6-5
TGTGCCAGCAGTTACTCGGCAGGTTGGAACACCATATATTTT
CASSYSAGWNTIYF
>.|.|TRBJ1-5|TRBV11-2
TGTGCCAGCAGCTCCATCGGGCAGGGTGGGAATCAGCCCCAGCATTTT
CASSSIGQGGNQPQHF
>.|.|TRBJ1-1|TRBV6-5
TGTGCCAGCAGTTACCAGAGAATGAACACTGAAGCTTTCTTT
CASSYQRMNTEAFF
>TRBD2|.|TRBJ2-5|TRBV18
TGTGCCAGCTCACCCGTAGCGGGGAGCAGCGAGACCCAGTACTTC
CASSPVAGSSETQYF
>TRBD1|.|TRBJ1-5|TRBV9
TGTGCCAGCAGTGGGACAGGGACCAATCAGCCCCAGCATTTT
CASSGTGTNQPQHF
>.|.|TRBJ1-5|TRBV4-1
TGCGCCAGCAGCCCGCAGGATTACGTACAGATTAGCAATCAGCCCCAGCATTTT
CASSPQDYVQISNQPQHF
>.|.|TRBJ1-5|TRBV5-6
TGTGCCAGCAGCTCTCTAAAGGGGCCCCAGCATTTT
CASSSLKGPQHF
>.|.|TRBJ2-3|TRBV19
TGTGCCAGTAGTATAGGACGGAGCACAGATACGCAGTATTTT
CASSIGRSTDTQYF
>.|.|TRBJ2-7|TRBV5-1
TGCGCCAGCAGCTTCTATGAGCCGGGGCGGCAGTACTTC
CASSFYEPGRQYF
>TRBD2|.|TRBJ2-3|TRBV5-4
TGTGCCAGCAGCCTCCTTAGCGGGGAGAGCACAGATACGCAGTATTTT
CASSLLSGESTDTQYF
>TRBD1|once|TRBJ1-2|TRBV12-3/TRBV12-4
TGTGCCAGCAGTCGGGACAGGGGTGGCTACACCTTC
CASSRDRGGYTF
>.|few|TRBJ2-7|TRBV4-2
TGTGCCAGCAGCCAAGAGGGGGAGTCCGAGCAGTACTTC
CASSQEGESEQYF
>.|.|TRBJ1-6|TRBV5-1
TGCGCCAGCAGACTGGGCAATTCACCCCTCCACTTT
CASRLGNSPLHF
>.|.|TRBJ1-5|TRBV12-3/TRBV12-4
TGTGCCAGCAGTTTGGGTAGCAATCAGCCCCAGCATTTT
CASSLGSNQPQHF
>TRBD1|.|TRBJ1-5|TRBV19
TGTGCCAGTAGTTTCGGGACAGGGGGCAATCAGCCCCAGCATTTT
CASSFGTGGNQPQHF
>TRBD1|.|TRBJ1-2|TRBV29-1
TGCAGCGTTGAAGGGATCCAAATTTCCGGGACAGATCTCTCTGGCTACACCTTC
CSVEGIQISGTDLSGYTF
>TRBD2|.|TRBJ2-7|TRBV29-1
TGCAGCGTTGAATTTCGGGCTAGCGGGGACTCCTACGAGCAGTACTTC
CSVEFRASGDSYEQYF
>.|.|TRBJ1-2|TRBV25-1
TGTGCCAGCAGCGACTCGGTGGGCGGCTACACCTTC
CASSDSVGGYTF
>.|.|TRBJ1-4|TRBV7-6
TGTGCCAGCAGCCAGGAAGAAGCAACTAATGAAAAACTGTTTTTT
CASSQEEATNEKLFF
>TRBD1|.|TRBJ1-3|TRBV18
TGTGCCAGCTCACCTCCTCTCCAGGGGGCCGCTGGAAACACCATATATTTT
CASSPPLQGAAGNTIYF
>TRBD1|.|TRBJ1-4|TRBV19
TGTACCAGTAGTAGCAGGGGGCTCTCTGAAAAACTGTTTTTT
CTSSSRGLSEKLFF
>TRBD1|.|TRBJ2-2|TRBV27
TGTGCCAGCAGTTCCTTGGGGGTCATAGGGGGCTATGTTGAGAACACCGGGGAGCTGTTTTTT
CASSSLGVIGGYVENTGELFF
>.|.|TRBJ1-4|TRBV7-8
TGTGCCAGCAGCCCCGGGACAAATAATGAAAAACTGTTTTTT
CASSPGTNNEKLFF
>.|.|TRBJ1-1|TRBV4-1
TGCGCCAGCAGCCATGCGAGGGGCTTGAACACTGAAGCTTTCTTT
CASSHARGLNTEAFF
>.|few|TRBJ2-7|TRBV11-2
TGTGCCAGCAGTTTAGGATCCAGGGAAGAATTCTACGAGCAGTACTTC
CASSLGSREEFYEQYF
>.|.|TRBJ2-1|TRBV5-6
TGTGCCAGCAGCTTGGTCTCTGCTAACAATGAGCAGTTCTTC
CASSLVSANNEQFF
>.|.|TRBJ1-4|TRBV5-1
TGCGCCAGCAGGAGGGCCGCAACTAATGAAAAACTGTTTTTT
CASRRAATNEKLFF
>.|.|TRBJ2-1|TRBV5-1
TGCGCCAGCAGACGAGGGTCCGAACCACCCCTTTACAATGAGCAGTTCTTC
CASRRGSEPPLYNEQFF
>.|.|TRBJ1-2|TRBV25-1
TGTGCCAGCAGTGGAATCGAGTGGGAGGGCTATGGCTACACCTTC
CASSGIEWEGYGYTF
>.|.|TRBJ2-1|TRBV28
TGTGCCAGCAGTTCCGGACAGAACAATGAGCAGTTCTTC
CASSSGQNNEQFF
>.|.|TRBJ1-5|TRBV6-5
TGTGCCAGCGTAGATTATGGCAATCAGCCCCAGCATTTT
CASVDYGNQPQHF
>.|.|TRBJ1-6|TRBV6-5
TGTGCCAGCAGTTACGTAGTAGCCAATTCACCCCTCCACTTT
CASSYVVANSPLHF
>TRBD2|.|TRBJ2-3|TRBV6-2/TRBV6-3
TGTGCCAGCAGTTTGGGACTAAAGCCAGATACGCAGTATTTT
CASSLGLKPDTQYF
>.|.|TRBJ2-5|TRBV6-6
TGTGCCAGCAGTTACACTAGTGACGACCAGTACTTC
CASSYTSDDQYF
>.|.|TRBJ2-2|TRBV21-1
TGTGCCAGCAGCAACGGCAAGCGGCTCGGGACAGGGGGCGGCGGGGAGCTGTTTTTT
CASSNGKRLGTGGGGELFF
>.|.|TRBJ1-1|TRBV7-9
TGTGCCACGCCAGGGACTGAAGCTTTCTTT
CATPGTEAFF
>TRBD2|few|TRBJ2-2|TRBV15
TGTGCCACCAGCAGAGATCCTATTGGGGGACTAGGCACCGGGGAGCTGTTTTTT
CATSRDPIGGLGTGELFF
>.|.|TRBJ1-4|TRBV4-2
TGTGCCAGCAGCCCATGGGGGGCCGAAAGCGAAAAACTGTTTTTT
CASSPWGAESEKLFF
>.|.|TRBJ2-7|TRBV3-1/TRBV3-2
TGTGCCAGCAGTGAATCTCAGGGGCGGGTCCGCGAGCAGTACTTC
CASSESQGRVREQYF
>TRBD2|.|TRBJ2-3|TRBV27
TGTGCCAGCAGTAGTTGGACTAGCGGGGGCACAGATACGCAGTATTTT
CASSSWTSGGTDTQYF
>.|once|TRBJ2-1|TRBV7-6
TGTGCCAGCAGCCAAAATCAGGGGAGCTCCTACAATGAGCAGTTCTTC
CASSQNQGSSYNEQFF
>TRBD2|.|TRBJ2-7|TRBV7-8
TGTGCCAGCAGCTTAGGTGCGGGGGGCGAGCAGTACTTC
CASSLGAGGEQYF